Below, 7 T cell receptor beta chains from the same sample are listed, as sequenced in a study of technical replicates of blood from a handful of donors. The data were produced by immunoSEQ multiplex PCR, yet TCRdb's version contains in-frame clones alone and is incomplete. Among roughly 6,400 clones listed, less than 96% were seen once. The sample taken for sequencing was PBMCs. These receptors came from a human donor in good health.

This rearrangement joins TRBV6-4 to TRBJ2-3; no clear D. V shed 6 bases and J shed 0 bases, with 13 bases lying between them. CDR3 length equals 15 residues. From germline, CDR1 is MRHNA and CDR2 SNTAGT. The CDR3 sequence: CASREVAVSTDTQYF. The CDR3 DNA reads as TGTGCCAGCAGGGAAGTCGCGGTTAGCACAGATACGCAGTATTTT.

The rearrangement links TRBV19 to TRBJ2-1; 7 bases agree with TRBD2. Germline V gives CDR1 LNHDA, CDR2 SQIVND (reference sequence). The trim removed 5 bases at V and 4 bases at J, leaving 11 bases unmatched. The CDR3 sequence is 16 residues long. Here the CDR3 DNA reads TGTGCCAGTAGTTTCGCGACTAGCCTCTATTACAATGAGCAGTTCTTC. Encoded protein: CASSFATSLYYNEQFF.

This rearrangement joins TRBV29-1 to TRBJ2-3, with TRBD2 matching 8 bases. After removal of 7 bases from V and 1 base from J, the junction contained 7 bases not matched to a gene. The CDR3 extends over 14 amino acids. Germline CDR1 reads SQVTM; CDR2 reads ANQGSEA. The CDR3 DNA sequence: TGCAGCGCCACCGGGACTAGGGGCACAGATACGCAGTATTTT. Translation: CSATGTRGTDTQYF.

The rearrangement links TRBV7-9 to TRBJ2-1, with TRBD2 matching over 10 bases. This CDR3 region has 15 residues. CDR1 and CDR2 from the germline V gene are SEHNR and FQNEAQ (reference sequence). The V gene end was trimmed by 1 base and the J gene end by 6 bases; junction bases not matched to a gene: 3. As DNA, the CDR3 is TGTGCCAGCAGCTTAGAGGCTAGCGGGAGCAATGAGCAGTTCTTC. The encoded protein is CASSLEASGSNEQFF.

The chain is built from TRBV11-2 and TRBJ2-5, with D possibly TRBD1 on 6 matching bases. The CDR3 is made up of 15 amino acids. In germline, CDR1 is SGHAT, CDR2 FQNNGV. Trimming took 5 bases from V and 0 from J, leaving 13 bases between them. DNA of the CDR3: TGTGCCAGCAGCGAAGGGCAGGGGTACCAAGAGACCCAGTACTTC. Its translation is CASSEGQGYQETQYF.

The gene calls are TRBV5-1 and TRBJ2-3; unclear D gene. V was cut by 5 bases and J by 2 bases, with 21 bases left in between. This CDR3 contains 17 residues. Germline V lookup: CDR1 SGHRS, CDR2 YFSETQ. The CDR3 is CASSPRPAERDTDTQYF. The CDR3 region has the DNA TGCGCCAGCAGTCCGAGGCCGGCCGAGCGAGACACAGATACGCAGTATTTT.

The J gene is TRBJ2-5, the V gene TRBV5-1; the D gene is possibly TRBD1 (6 bases). The V end was cut by 2 bases, the J end by 1 base, with 9 bases between. Germline assignment: CDR1 SGHRS and CDR2 YFSETQ. This CDR3 spans 14 amino acids. The CDR3 is CASSLRQAQETQYF. The CDR3 nucleotides read TGCGCCAGCAGCTTAAGACAGGCCCAAGAGACCCAGTACTTC. Full variable domain (remainder filled in from reference TRBV5-1 and TRBJ2-5): KAGVTQTPRYLIKTRGQQVTLSCSPISGHRSVSWYQQTPGQGLQFLFEYFSETQRNKGNFPGRFSGRQFSNSRSEMNVSTLELGDSALYLCASSLRQAQETQYFGPGTRLLVL.